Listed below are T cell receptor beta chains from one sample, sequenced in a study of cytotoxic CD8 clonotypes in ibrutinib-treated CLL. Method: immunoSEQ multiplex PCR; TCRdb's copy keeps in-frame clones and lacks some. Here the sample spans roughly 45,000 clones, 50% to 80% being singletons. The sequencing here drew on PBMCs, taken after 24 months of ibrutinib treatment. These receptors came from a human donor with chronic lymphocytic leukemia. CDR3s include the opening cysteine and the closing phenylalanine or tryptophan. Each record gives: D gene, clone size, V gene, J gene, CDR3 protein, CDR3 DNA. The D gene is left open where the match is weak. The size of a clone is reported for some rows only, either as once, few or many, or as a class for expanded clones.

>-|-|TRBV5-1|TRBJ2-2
CASSLARGGGELFF
TGCGCCAGCAGCCTGGCCAGGGGCGGCGGGGAGCTGTTTTTT
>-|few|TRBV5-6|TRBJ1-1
CASSPPRVGTEAFF
TGTGCCAGCAGCCCTCCTCGGGTAGGGACTGAAGCTTTCTTT
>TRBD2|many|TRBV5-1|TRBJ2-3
CASSLVLAGGPVTDTQYF
TGCGCCAGCAGCTTGGTCCTAGCGGGAGGGCCCGTCACAGATACGCAGTATTTT
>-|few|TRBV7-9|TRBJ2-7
CASSFELGGYEQYF
TGTGCCAGCAGCTTTGAGCTAGGGGGTTACGAGCAGTACTTC
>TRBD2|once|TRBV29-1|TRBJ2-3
CSARASGGGTDTQYF
TGCAGCGCCCGTGCTAGCGGGGGTGGCACAGATACGCAGTATTTT
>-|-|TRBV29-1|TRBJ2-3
CSVDPLSTDTQYF
TGCAGCGTTGATCCCCTAAGCACAGATACGCAGTATTTT
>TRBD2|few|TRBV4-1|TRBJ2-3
CASSPRRASGNTQYF
TGCGCCAGCAGCCCGCGAAGGGCTAGCGGAAATACGCAGTATTTT
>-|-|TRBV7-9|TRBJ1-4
CASSYGGEPNEKLFF
TGTGCCAGCAGCTATGGGGGGGAGCCTAATGAAAAACTGTTTTTT
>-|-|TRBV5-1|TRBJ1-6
CASSLGAANSPLHF
TGCGCCAGCAGCTTGGGGGCGGCAAATTCACCCCTCCACTTT
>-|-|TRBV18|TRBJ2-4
CASSPTDWGDIQYF
TGTGCCAGCTCACCAACAGACTGGGGGGACATTCAGTACTTC
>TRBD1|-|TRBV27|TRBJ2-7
CASSSQDRVAYEQYF
TGTGCCAGCAGTTCTCAGGACAGGGTGGCCTACGAGCAGTACTTC
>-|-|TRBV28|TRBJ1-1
CASSWRSNTEAFF
TGTGCCAGCAGTTGGAGGTCGAACACTGAAGCTTTCTTT
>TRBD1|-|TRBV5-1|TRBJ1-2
CASSLAGTGGGYTF
TGCGCCAGCAGCTTGGCCGGGACAGGGGGCGGCTACACCTTC
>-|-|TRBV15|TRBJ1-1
CATSRDLSTEAFF
TGTGCCACCAGCAGAGATCTCTCCACTGAAGCTTTCTTT
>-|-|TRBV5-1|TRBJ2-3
CASSNTGGTDTDTQYF
TGCGCCAGCAGCAATACGGGCGGGACGGACACAGATACGCAGTATTTT
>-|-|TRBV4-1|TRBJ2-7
CASSQERGTGTYEQYF
TGCGCCAGCAGCCAAGAAAGGGGGACCGGCACCTACGAGCAGTACTTC
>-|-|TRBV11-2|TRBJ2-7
CASSPSGASYEQYF
TGTGCCAGCAGCCCCTCCGGGGCCTCCTACGAGCAGTACTTC
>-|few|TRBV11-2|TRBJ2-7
CASRGTDYEQYF
TGTGCCAGCAGAGGGACCGACTACGAGCAGTACTTC
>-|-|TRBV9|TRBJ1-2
CASSLNPRQILYGYTF
TGTGCCAGCAGCCTTAATCCCCGACAGATACTCTATGGCTACACCTTC
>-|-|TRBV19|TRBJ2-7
CASSIDTGRAYEQYF
TGTGCCAGTAGTATTGACACGGGAAGGGCCTACGAGCAGTACTTC
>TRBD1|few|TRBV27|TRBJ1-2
CASRQGRFKGGYTF
TGTGCCAGTAGACAGGGCAGATTTAAGGGCGGCTACACCTTC
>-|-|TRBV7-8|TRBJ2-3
CASSTRRAGETDTQYF
TGTGCCAGCAGCACAAGGCGGGCAGGGGAGACAGATACGCAGTATTTT
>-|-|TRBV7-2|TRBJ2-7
CASSLRARDTYEQYF
TGTGCCAGCAGCTTACGCGCCAGGGACACCTACGAGCAGTACTTC
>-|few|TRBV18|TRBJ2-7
CASSPVSQGREQYF
TGTGCCAGCTCACCAGTGTCACAGGGTCGCGAGCAGTACTTC
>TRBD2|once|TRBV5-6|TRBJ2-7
CASSLLAGGFDEQYF
TGTGCCAGCAGCTTACTAGCGGGGGGGTTCGACGAGCAGTACTTC
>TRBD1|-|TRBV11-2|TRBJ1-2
CASSPGTVGYGYTF
TGTGCCAGCAGCCCCGGGACAGTTGGCTATGGCTACACCTTC
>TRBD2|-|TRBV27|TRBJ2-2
CASRGGRFAGELFF
TGTGCCAGCAGGGGCGGGAGATTCGCCGGGGAGCTGTTTTTT
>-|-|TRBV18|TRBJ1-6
CASSPLAGKDSPLHF
TGTGCCAGCTCACCACTTGCAGGGAAGGATTCACCCCTCCACTTT
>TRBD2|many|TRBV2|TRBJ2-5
CASSEELAGGMETQYF
TGTGCCAGCAGTGAAGAGCTAGCGGGAGGAATGGAGACCCAGTACTTC
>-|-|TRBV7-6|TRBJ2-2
CASSLGRAGELFF
TGTGCCAGCAGCTTGGGACGGGCCGGGGAGCTGTTTTTT
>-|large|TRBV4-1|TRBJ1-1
CASSPPGGNTEAFF
TGCGCCAGCAGCCCACCGGGGGGCAACACTGAAGCTTTCTTT
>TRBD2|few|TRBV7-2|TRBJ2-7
CASSLVGASGNLPSEQYF
TGTGCCAGCAGCTTAGTAGGAGCTAGCGGGAATCTCCCTTCCGAGCAGTACTTC
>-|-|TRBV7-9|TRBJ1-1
CASSHTPQGSGTEAFF
TGTGCCAGCAGCCATACCCCCCAGGGAAGTGGTACTGAAGCTTTCTTT
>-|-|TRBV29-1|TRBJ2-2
CSAEKQGTGELFF
TGCAGCGCGGAGAAACAGGGTACCGGGGAGCTGTTTTTT
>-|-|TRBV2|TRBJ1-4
CASWGPRDAEKLFF
TGTGCCAGCTGGGGGCCCAGGGACGCCGAAAAACTGTTTTTT
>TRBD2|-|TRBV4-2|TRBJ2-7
CASGSAGGPEQYF
TGTGCCTCAGGTTCAGCGGGGGGTCCGGAGCAGTACTTC
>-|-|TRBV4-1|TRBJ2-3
CASSQSPPGATDTQYF
TGCGCCAGCAGCCAAAGCCCCCCGGGGGCAACAGATACGCAGTATTTT
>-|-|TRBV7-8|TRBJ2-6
CASSPAGYSNVLTF
TGTGCCAGCAGCCCCGCGGGGTACTCCAACGTCCTGACTTTC
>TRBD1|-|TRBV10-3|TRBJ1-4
CACNPGGQAEKLFF
TGTGCCTGCAACCCAGGGGGCCAGGCAGAAAAACTGTTTTTT
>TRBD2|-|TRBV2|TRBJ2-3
CASSVTSGTSGTDTQYF
TGTGCCAGCAGTGTAACTTCCGGGACTAGCGGCACAGATACGCAGTATTTT
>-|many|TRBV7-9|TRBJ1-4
CASSPGDSGIEKLFF
TGTGCCAGCAGCCCGGGGGACTCGGGAATTGAAAAACTGTTTTTT
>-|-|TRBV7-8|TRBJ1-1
CASSLDGVVLEAFF
TGTGCCAGCAGCTTAGACGGAGTAGTCCTTGAAGCTTTCTTT
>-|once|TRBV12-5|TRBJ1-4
CASGFLPNGRKLFF
TGTGCTAGTGGTTTCCTTCCGAACGGCCGGAAACTGTTTTTT
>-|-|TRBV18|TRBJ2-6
CASSLRRESAGANVLTF
TGTGCCAGCTCCCTACGCCGGGAGTCGGCTGGGGCCAACGTCCTGACTTTC
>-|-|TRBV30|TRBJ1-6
CAWSVSAHSPLHF
TGTGCCTGGAGTGTATCCGCCCATTCACCCCTCCACTTT
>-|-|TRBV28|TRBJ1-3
CASSLWAGTSGNTIYF
TGTGCCAGCAGTTTATGGGCAGGTACCTCTGGAAACACCATATATTTT